Below, one T cell receptor (beta chain) is given with its context. This record comes from a study of blood T cell repertoires in COVID-19. Study as a whole: Donors in the United States, Italy and Spain gave samples during acute or convalescent COVID-19. PBMCs, B-cell-depleted T cells, or T cells provided the cDNA or gDNA that made up the material.

This CDR3 contains 13 residues. V lost 6 bases to trimming and J lost 7 bases, with 16 bases between them. The assay was immunoSEQ multiplex PCR, and TCRdb's table has in-frame clones only and misses some. Among around 130,000 clones listed, around 82% were seen once. This receptor was identified in a human donor in a cohort sampled during active COVID-19. The chain links TRBV12-3 or TRBV12-4 to TRBJ2-7; TRBD1 is a possible D gene (6 bases). Source material: peripheral blood. CDR3 in DNA: TGTGCCAGCAGCCAGCAGGGGCTGAGGGAGCAGTACTTC. Its protein product is CASSQQGLREQYF.